The T cell receptor (beta chain) described here comes from a study of CD8 T cells in ankylosing spondylitis. V shed 2 bases and J 4 bases; nucleotides not matched to a gene: 7. The CDR3 is 16 residues long. Germline loops: CDR1 SGHDT, CDR2 YYEEEE. On this clonotype: The antigen remains undetermined.

TCRdb re-called the 5' RACE reads through MiXCR, storing one row per CDR3 protein. The sample gives 200,000 or so distinct CDR3 sequences, 10% to 15% of which show up once; 8% to 13% is in the top ten. General study results and limits: Clones that were linked to disease were CD8+ and were relatively rare in peripheral blood.

Sample: blood, either unsorted or a sorted T cell fraction (not recorded which). The source is a female donor with ankylosing spondylitis or in good health (not recorded which). J is TRBJ1-3 and V is TRBV5-6; 9 nucleotides line up with TRBD1. The CDR3 DNA reads TGTGCCAGCAGCTTACCACAGGGGGCTCAGGGAAACACCATATATTTT. Its translation is CASSLPQGAQGNTIYF.